The 30 T cell receptor beta chains below all came from one sample that was sequenced in a study of cytomegalovirus exposure and HLA in healthy donors. Measured with immunoSEQ multiplex PCR; TCRdb has only the in-frame clones, and not every one. Here the sample spans about 70,000 clones, around 92% being singletons. The sample taken for sequencing was PBMCs. These receptors were obtained from a man between 18 and 29 years old in good health and CMV-seropositive.

J is TRBJ2-7 and V is TRBV9; 7 bases line up with TRBD2. There are 14 residues in the CDR3. The germline CDR1 and CDR2 sequences are SGDLS and YYNGEE. Unmatched junction bases numbered 10, after V lost 6 bases and J lost 4 bases. The CDR3 sequence is CASNRGGERYEQYF. The CDR3 DNA follows: TGTGCCAGCAACCGCGGGGGAGAAAGGTACGAGCAGTACTTC.

The chain carries TRBV6-4 and TRBJ2-1; 14 nucleotides match TRBD2. Germline CDR1 MRHNA, CDR2 SNTAGT. V shed 6 bases, J shed 9 bases, and the junction held 7 bases outside the gene matches. This CDR3 spans 15 amino acids. Here the CDR3 DNA reads TGTGCCAGCAGCGAGGGACTAGCGGGAGTTTTTGAGCAGTTCTTC. Translating it yields CASSEGLAGVFEQFF.

The chain has TRBV28 and TRBJ2-6, with D perhaps TRBD2 (7 bases). The CDR3 has 17 residues. With 9 bases removed from V and 0 bases from J, the gap between germline ends came to 18 bases. Germline lookup yields CDR1 MDHEN and CDR2 SYDVKM. Here the CDR3 reads CASEGGGLLSGANVLTF. The CDR3 DNA sequence: TGTGCCAGTGAGGGAGGGGGACTTCTCTCTGGGGCCAACGTCCTGACTTTC. The full variable domain, its missing parts supplied by reference TRBV28 and TRBJ2-6, is DVKVTQSSRYLVKRTGEKVFLECVQDMDHENMFWYRQDPGLGLRLIYFSYDVKMKEKGDIPEGYSVSREKKERFSLILESASTNQTSMYLCASEGGGLLSGANVLTFGAGSRLTVL.

This sequence joins TRBV7-2 and TRBJ2-7, with D tentatively TRBD1 (5 bases). Germline V gene lookup returns CDR1 SGHTA and CDR2 FQGNSA. V lost 5 bases and J lost 4, with 21 bases in between. The CDR3 is 16 residues long. In DNA form, the CDR3 reads TGTGCCAGCAGCCACCCTGGGGCAGGGCGTCGATACGAGCAGTACTTC. Protein product: CASSHPGAGRRYEQYF.

The chain uses TRBV7-2 and TRBJ2-2; the D gene is possibly TRBD2 (7 bases). The V end was cut by 5 bases, the J end by 6 bases, with 13 bases between. The CDR3 runs 14 residues. Per the germline V gene, CDR1 is SGHTA and CDR2 is FQGNSA. CDR3 loop: CASSGRGFAGELFF. CDR3 in DNA: TGTGCCAGCAGCGGGAGGGGGTTCGCCGGGGAGCTGTTTTTT.

The gene calls are TRBV5-5 and TRBJ2-6; 7 bases line up with TRBD1. J lost 0 bases, V lost 2 bases, and 14 bases had no gene match. The CDR3 loop spans 20 amino acids. Germline V gene lookup returns CDR1 SGHKS and CDR2 YYEKEE (reference sequence). DNA for the CDR3: TGTGCCAGCAGCTTCCATTCCGAGACAGGGATGTTCTCTGGGGCCAACGTCCTGACTTTC. It yields the protein CASSFHSETGMFSGANVLTF.

The V gene is TRBV5-6, the J gene TRBJ2-7; no definite D call. The CDR3 length is 13 residues. The V gene lost 0 bases and the J gene lost 1 base, with 5 bases spanning the gap. From germline, CDR1 is SGHDT and CDR2 YYEEEE. The CDR3 is CASSLANSYEQYF. CDR3 nucleotides: TGTGCCAGCAGCTTGGCAAATTCCTACGAGCAGTACTTC.

This clone appeared a single time. This chain links TRBV27 with TRBJ2-3; the match to TRBD2 covers 7 bases. Per germline, CDR1 MNHEY and CDR2 SMNVEV (reference sequence). Trimming cost V 0 bases and J 5 bases; bases outside gene matches: 5. The CDR3 runs 15 residues. The CDR3 loop reads CASSLSRTRGDTQYF. The CDR3 DNA reads as TGTGCCAGCAGTTTATCTAGGACTAGGGGAGATACGCAGTATTTT.

The gene calls are TRBV28 and TRBJ2-4; D gene unclear. Germline assignment: CDR1 MDHEN and CDR2 SYDVKM. Trimming stripped 6 bases from V and 7 bases from J, with 13 bases between. CDR3 length equals 13 residues. The CDR3 spells CASRQTERNIQYF. In DNA form, the CDR3 reads TGTGCCAGCAGACAAACTGAGAGGAACATTCAGTACTTC.

This clone was seen once. This chain joins TRBV28 and TRBJ2-7, with 7 bases fitting TRBD1. The germline CDR1 and CDR2 sequences are MDHEN and SYDVKM. Unmatched junction bases numbered 6, after V lost 4 bases and J lost 0 bases. The CDR3 has 15 residues. The CDR3 sequence: CASSSWTGDSYEQYF. The CDR3 coding sequence is TGTGCCAGCAGTTCATGGACAGGTGACTCCTACGAGCAGTACTTC.

The chain employs TRBV5-1 and TRBJ2-1, with a tentative D call TRBD1 (6 bases). Germline CDR1 reads SGHRS; CDR2 reads YFSETQ. CDR3 length: 13 amino acids. V dropped 4 bases and J dropped 6 bases, with 11 bases sitting between them. The CDR3 reads CASSIQGSNEQFF. CDR3 DNA: TGCGCCAGCAGCATACAGGGATCCAATGAGCAGTTCTTC.

V gene TRBV11-2 combines with J gene TRBJ1-4; D uncertain. The CDR3 covers 15 residues. V gave up 1 base and J gave up 0 bases, with 6 bases separating them. The germline CDR1 and CDR2 sequences are SGHAT and FQNNGV. The CDR3 sequence is CASSLAYATNEKLFF. The CDR3 coding sequence is TGTGCCAGCAGCTTAGCCTATGCAACTAATGAAAAACTGTTTTTT. Based on the CDR3 plus reference TRBV11-2 and TRBJ1-4, the full variable domain is EAGVAQSPRYKIIEKRQSVAFWCNPISGHATLYWYQQILGQGPKLLIQFQNNGVVDDSQLPKDRFSAERLKGVDSTLKIQPAKLEDSAVYLCASSLAYATNEKLFFGSGTQLSVL.

The J gene is TRBJ2-7, the V gene TRBV28; tentative D call: TRBD1 (5 bases). The CDR3 totals 14 residues. V was clipped by 1 base and J by 4 bases, with 11 bases between them. CDR1 and CDR2 from the germline V gene are MDHEN and SYDVKM. CDR3: CASSLSQGGYEQYF. The CDR3 bases are TGTGCCAGCAGTTTATCTCAGGGTGGGTACGAGCAGTACTTC.

The chain uses TRBV10-2 and TRBJ2-7; tentatively, D is TRBD1 (5 bases). Germline-derived CDR1 and CDR2 are WSHSY and SAAADI. With 1 base removed from V and 7 bases from J, the gap between germline ends came to 11 bases. The CDR3 covers 13 residues. CDR3 in DNA: TGCGCCAGCAGTGAGTTCCGTAGGGGAGAGCAGTACTTC. It encodes CASSEFRRGEQYF.

The chain combines TRBV30 with TRBJ2-4, with D possibly being TRBD2 (5 bases). V lost 3 bases and J 8 bases, leaving 14 bases between the germline ends. The CDR3 is made up of 13 amino acids. CDR1 is GTSNPN, CDR2 SVGIG, per germline (reference sequence). The chain's CDR3 is CAWSKREKDIQYF. CDR3 coding DNA: TGTGCCTGGAGCAAGAGGGAGAAGGACATTCAGTACTTC.

The V gene is TRBV6-1, the J gene TRBJ2-3; TRBD1 might be the D (5 bases). The CDR3 spans 15 residues. With 4 bases removed from V and 2 bases from J, the gap between germline ends came to 13 bases. Germline CDR1 reads MNHNS; CDR2 reads SASEGT. The CDR3 DNA reads TGTGCCAGCAGTGGTGGAGACAGCTACACAGATACGCAGTATTTT. Its translation is CASSGGDSYTDTQYF.

The genes are TRBV27 and TRBJ1-5, with 8 bases aligning to TRBD1. Trimming took 4 bases from V and 6 from J; bases not matched to a gene: 8. This CDR3 contains 15 residues. The germline CDR1 and CDR2 sequences are MNHEY and SMNVEV (reference sequence). CDR3 coding DNA: TGTGCCAGCAGTTCCACAGGGGGTCCGTTTCAGCCCCAGCATTTT. Encoded protein: CASSSTGGPFQPQHF.

This clone has a handful of counts. V is TRBV7-2 and J is TRBJ1-5; D may be TRBD1 (6 bases). The CDR3 is 13 residues long. The V gene's germline CDR1 is SGHTA and CDR2 FQGNSA. V lost 5 bases and J 6 bases, leaving 11 bases between the germline ends. CDR3 amino acids: CASSPGRGQPQHF. CDR3 DNA: TGTGCCAGCAGCCCGGGCAGGGGTCAGCCCCAGCATTTT.

The chain recombines TRBV5-4 with TRBJ2-5; 9 bases are shared with TRBD1. V was pared by 3 bases and J by 5 bases, with 11 bases of the junction left unmatched. The CDR3 is made up of 16 amino acids. From germline, CDR1 is SGHNT and CDR2 YYREEE (reference sequence). CDR3 sequence: CASSSRTGDAPETQYF. The CDR3 coding sequence is TGTGCCAGCAGCTCAAGGACAGGGGACGCGCCGGAGACCCAGTACTTC.

The chain carries TRBV27 and TRBJ2-2, with TRBD2 identical over 10 bases. Germline V lookup: CDR1 MNHEY, CDR2 SMNVEV (reference sequence). The CDR3 sequence is 16 residues long. Unmatched junction bases numbered 2, after V lost 4 bases and J lost 0 bases. The CDR3 nucleotides are TGTGCCAGCAGTTCTCTAGCGGGGGCGAACACCGGGGAGCTGTTTTTT. Translation gives CASSSLAGANTGELFF.

The V gene is TRBV28, the J gene TRBJ1-1, with 10 bases aligning to TRBD1. V trimming: 5 bases; J trimming: 5 bases; junction bases outside the gene matches: 11. CDR3 length: 16 residues. The germline gives CDR1 MDHEN, CDR2 SYDVKM. The CDR3, as DNA: TGTGCCAGCAGTGATGACAGGGGGCAGGTAGGGACTGAAGCTTTCTTT. Translated: CASSDDRGQVGTEAFF.

This rearrangement joins TRBV30 to TRBJ1-1; TRBD1 aligns across 7 bases. CDR3 size: 13 residues. With V trimmed by 2 bases and J by 3 bases, 3 bases remained unmatched. From germline, CDR1 is GTSNPN and CDR2 SVGIG (reference sequence). The DNA for the CDR3 is TGTGCCTGGAGTCTCCAGGGGGACACTGAAGCTTTCTTT. It specifies CAWSLQGDTEAFF.

The V gene is TRBV9, the J gene TRBJ2-1; TRBD2 matches 8 bases. There are 13 residues in the CDR3. V gave up 4 bases and J gave up 8 bases; unmatched junction bases: 5. In germline, CDR1 is SGDLS, CDR2 YYNGEE. The DNA of the CDR3 is TGTGCCAGCAGCACGGGACTAGTCGATGAGCAGTTCTTC. Encoded protein: CASSTGLVDEQFF.

The rearrangement uses TRBV30 and TRBJ2-3; 7 bases are shared with TRBD1. This CDR3 has 14 amino acids. V dropped 7 bases and J dropped 2; count of bases not matched to a gene: 9. The germline V gene encodes CDR1 GTSNPN and CDR2 SVGIG (reference sequence). The CDR3 sequence is CASLVQGHTDTQYF. The CDR3, as DNA: TGTGCCTCCCTCGTACAGGGGCACACAGATACGCAGTATTTT.

The J gene is TRBJ2-7, the V gene TRBV29-1; TRBD2 agrees at 7 bases. V trimming: 6 bases; J trimming: 2 bases; junction bases outside the gene matches: 10. The germline CDR1 and CDR2 sequences are SQVTM and ANQGSEA. This CDR3 is 14 amino acids long. CDR3 amino acids: CSVGRGGAAYEQYF. As DNA, the CDR3 is TGCAGCGTGGGGCGGGGAGGGGCCGCCTACGAGCAGTACTTC.

This clone was observed a few times. The J gene is TRBJ2-7, the V gene TRBV21-1; the table's D call TRBD2 went unverified against the DNA. TRBV21-1 is noted as a pseudogene. The CDR3 has 13 residues. The CDR3 loop is CASRVDSTYEQYF. As DNA, the CDR3 is TGTGCCAGCAGAGTGGACTCAACCTACGAGCAGTACTTC.

The chain is built from TRBV5-1 and TRBJ2-5; a weak D match, TRBD2 (6 bases). Germline assignment: CDR1 SGHRS and CDR2 YFSETQ. V shed 5 bases and J shed 2 bases, with 7 bases lying between them. The CDR3 runs 12 residues. The CDR3 bases are TGCGCCAGCAGACGGGGGCAAGAGACCCAGTACTTC. Translation: CASRRGQETQYF.

The chain couples TRBV11-2 to TRBJ2-7, with D maybe TRBD1 (7 bases). CDR3 length: 16 amino acids. V was shortened by 4 bases and J by 11 bases, with 27 bases between the two germline ends. Germline V lookup: CDR1 SGHAT, CDR2 FQNNGV. The DNA for the CDR3 is TGTGCCAGCAGCTCAACCACCGGCAGGGGGGCGCGCGTGGAGTACTTC. Translating gives CASSSTTGRGARVEYF.

The chain is built from TRBV7-9 and TRBJ2-3, with 15 bases that match TRBD2. The CDR3 is 14 residues long. The germline CDR1 and CDR2 sequences are SEHNR and FQNEAQ (reference sequence). The J segment lost 5 bases and the V segment lost 9 bases, leaving 3 bases of the junction unmatched. CDR3 DNA: TGTGCCAGTCGGACTAGCGGGAGGGAAGATACGCAGTATTTT. Its protein product is CASRTSGREDTQYF.

This chain connects TRBV28 to TRBJ2-5; no firm D call. Per germline, CDR1 MDHEN and CDR2 SYDVKM. This CDR3 contains 12 residues. V lost 6 bases and J lost 4, with 9 bases in between. The CDR3 region has the DNA TGTGCCAGCAGCACTCTACCAGAGACCCAGTACTTC. It translates to CASSTLPETQYF.